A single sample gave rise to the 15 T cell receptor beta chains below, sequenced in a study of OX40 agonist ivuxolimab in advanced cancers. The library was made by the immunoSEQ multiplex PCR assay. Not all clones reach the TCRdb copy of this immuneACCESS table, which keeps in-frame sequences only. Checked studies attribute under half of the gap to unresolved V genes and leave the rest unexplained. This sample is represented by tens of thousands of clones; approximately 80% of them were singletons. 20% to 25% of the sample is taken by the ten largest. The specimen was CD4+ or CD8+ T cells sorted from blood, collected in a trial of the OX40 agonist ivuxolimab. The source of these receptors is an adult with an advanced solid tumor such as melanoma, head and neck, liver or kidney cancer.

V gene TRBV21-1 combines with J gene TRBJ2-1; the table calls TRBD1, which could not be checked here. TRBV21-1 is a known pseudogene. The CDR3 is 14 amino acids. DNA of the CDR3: TGTGCCAGCAATCGTGACAGGGGATACAATGAGCAGTTCTTC. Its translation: CASNRDRGYNEQFF.

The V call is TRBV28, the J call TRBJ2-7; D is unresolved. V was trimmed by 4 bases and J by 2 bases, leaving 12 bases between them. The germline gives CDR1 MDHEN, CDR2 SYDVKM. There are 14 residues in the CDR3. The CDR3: CASSSGTFTYEQYF. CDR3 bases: TGTGCCAGCAGTTCCGGCACCTTCACCTACGAGCAGTACTTC.

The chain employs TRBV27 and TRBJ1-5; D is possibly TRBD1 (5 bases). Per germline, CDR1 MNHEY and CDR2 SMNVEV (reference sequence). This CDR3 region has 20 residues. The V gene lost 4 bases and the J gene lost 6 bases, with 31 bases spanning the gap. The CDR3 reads CASSSNRDLMGVSISQPQHF. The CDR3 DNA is TGTGCCAGCAGTTCAAACCGGGACCTCATGGGGGTATCAATTAGTCAGCCCCAGCATTTT.

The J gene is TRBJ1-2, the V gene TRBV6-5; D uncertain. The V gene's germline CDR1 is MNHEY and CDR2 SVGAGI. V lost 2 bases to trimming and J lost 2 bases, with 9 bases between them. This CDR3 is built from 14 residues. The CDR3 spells CASSYTDGNYGYTF. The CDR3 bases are TGTGCCAGCAGTTACACTGACGGCAACTATGGCTACACCTTC.

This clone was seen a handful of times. CDR3 nucleotides: TGTGCCACCAGCAGAGGGCGTGCGATACAAGAGACCCAGTACTTC. Encoded protein: CATSRGRAIQETQYF. The rearrangement links TRBV15 to TRBJ2-5; D remains ambiguous. This CDR3 spans 15 amino acids. CDR1 LNHNV and CDR2 YYDKDF come from the germline V gene (reference sequence). Between the trimmed V and J ends, which lost 1 base and 2 bases, there was a span of 11 bases.

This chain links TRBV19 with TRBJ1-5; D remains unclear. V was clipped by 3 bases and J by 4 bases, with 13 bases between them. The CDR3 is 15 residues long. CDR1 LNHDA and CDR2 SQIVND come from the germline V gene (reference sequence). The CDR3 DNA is TGTGCCAGTAGTATCTATTCAGGAGAAAATCAGCCCCAGCATTTT. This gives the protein CASSIYSGENQPQHF.

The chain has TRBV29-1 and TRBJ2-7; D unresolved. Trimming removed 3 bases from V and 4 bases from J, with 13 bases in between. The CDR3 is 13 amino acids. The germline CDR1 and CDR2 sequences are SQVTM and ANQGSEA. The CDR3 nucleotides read TGCAGCGTTGAGCGGCAGGAGCCTTACGAGCAGTACTTC. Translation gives CSVERQEPYEQYF.

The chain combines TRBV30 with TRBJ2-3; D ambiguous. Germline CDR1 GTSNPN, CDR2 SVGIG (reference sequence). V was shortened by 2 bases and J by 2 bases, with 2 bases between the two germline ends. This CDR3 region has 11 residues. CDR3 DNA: TGTGCCTGGAGTTACACAGATACGCAGTATTTT. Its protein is CAWSYTDTQYF.

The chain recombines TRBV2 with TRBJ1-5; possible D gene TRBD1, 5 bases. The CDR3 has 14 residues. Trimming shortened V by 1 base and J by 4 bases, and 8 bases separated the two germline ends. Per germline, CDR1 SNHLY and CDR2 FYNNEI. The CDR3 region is CASSEGRVNQPQHF. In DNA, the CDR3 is TGTGCCAGCAGTGAAGGCAGGGTGAATCAGCCCCAGCATTTT.

The CDR3 bases are TGCGCCAGCAACCTAGCGGGGGGGTACAATGAGCAGTTCTTC. Translating it yields CASNLAGGYNEQFF. This chain uses TRBV5-1 with TRBJ2-1; the match to TRBD2 covers 12 bases. V dropped 6 bases and J dropped 4; count of bases not matched to a gene: 2. The germline CDR1 and CDR2 sequences are SGHRS and YFSETQ. The CDR3 totals 14 residues.

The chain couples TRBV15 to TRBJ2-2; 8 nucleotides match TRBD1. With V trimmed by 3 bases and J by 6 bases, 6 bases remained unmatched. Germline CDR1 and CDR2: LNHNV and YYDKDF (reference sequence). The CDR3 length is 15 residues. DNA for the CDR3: TGTGCCACCAGCAGCTGGGACAGGATGGCCGGGGAGCTGTTTTTT. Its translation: CATSSWDRMAGELFF.

The CDR3 nucleotides read TGTGCCAGCAGCTCGACTAGCGGGAGGCTCACAGATACGCAGTATTTT. Its translation: CASSSTSGRLTDTQYF. This rearrangement joins TRBV7-9 to TRBJ2-3; the match to TRBD2 covers 13 bases. Losses at the gene ends were 4 bases for V and 2 bases for J; bases not matched to a gene: 3. CDR3 length: 16 amino acids. Germline V gene data show CDR1 as SEHNR and CDR2 as FQNEAQ (reference sequence).

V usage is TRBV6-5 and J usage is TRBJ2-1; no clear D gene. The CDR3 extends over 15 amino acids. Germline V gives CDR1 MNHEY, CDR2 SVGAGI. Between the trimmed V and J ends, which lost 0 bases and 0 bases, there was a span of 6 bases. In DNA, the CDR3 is TGTGCCAGCAGTTACTCGACGGGCTCCTACAATGAGCAGTTCTTC. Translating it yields CASSYSTGSYNEQFF.

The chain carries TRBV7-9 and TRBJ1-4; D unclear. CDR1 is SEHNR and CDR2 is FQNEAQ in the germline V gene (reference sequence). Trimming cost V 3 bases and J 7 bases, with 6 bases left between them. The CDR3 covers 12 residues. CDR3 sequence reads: CASSLKSEKLFF. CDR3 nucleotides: TGTGCCAGCAGCTTGAAAAGTGAAAAACTGTTTTTT. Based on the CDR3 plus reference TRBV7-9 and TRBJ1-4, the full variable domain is DTGVSQNPRHKITKRGQNVTFRCDPISEHNRLYWYRQTLGQGPEFLTYFQNEAQLEKSRLLSDRFSAERPKGSFSTLEIQRTEQGDSAMYLCASSLKSEKLFFGSGTQLSVL.

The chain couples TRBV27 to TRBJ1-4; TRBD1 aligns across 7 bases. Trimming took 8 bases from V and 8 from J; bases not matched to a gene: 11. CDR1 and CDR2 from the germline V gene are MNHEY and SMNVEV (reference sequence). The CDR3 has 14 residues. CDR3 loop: CASGRDRAWEKLFF. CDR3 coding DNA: TGTGCCAGCGGCAGAGACAGGGCTTGGGAAAAACTGTTTTTT.